The rows below give T cell receptor beta chains drawn from one sample of a study of graft-versus-host responses after intestinal transplantation. Clones were read by immunoSEQ multiplex PCR, and TCRdb kept only the in-frame ones, dropping some. The profile shows tens of thousands of clones, about 90% of them singletons. The input for sequencing was PBMCs, taken 650 to 670 days after intestinal transplant. The source is a human patient who received an intestinal transplant, so some T cells may come from the graft donor. CDR3s include the opening cysteine and the closing phenylalanine or tryptophan. Fields, in order: CDR3 length, V gene, D gene, clone size, J gene, CDR3 DNA, CDR3 protein. D genes are given only for firm matches. Some rows mark clone size as missing; the rest say once, few, many or name a class of expanded clone.

13	TRBV5-1	TRBD1	once	TRBJ2-5	TGCGCCAGCACATTGGACAGGGGGGAGACCCAGTACTTC	CASTLDRGETQYF
13	TRBV27	-	-	TRBJ2-7	TGTGCCAGCAGTTTAAGAGTAGTGGGCGAGCAGTACTTC	CASSLRVVGEQYF
14	TRBV5-1	TRBD2	-	TRBJ2-2	TGCGCCAGCAGCTTTAGCGGGGGCACCGGGGAGCTGTTTTTT	CASSFSGGTGELFF
19	TRBV7-2	TRBD1	-	TRBJ2-2	TGTGCCAGCAGCTTTAACAGCGCCTCCCGGGACAGGGATGCCGGGGAGCTGTTTTTT	CASSFNSASRDRDAGELFF
14	TRBV30	TRBD1	-	TRBJ1-1	TGTGCCTGGAGCTTCCAGGGGGGGGCCACTGAAGCTTTCTTT	CAWSFQGGATEAFF
16	TRBV10-3	TRBD2	-	TRBJ2-2	TGTGCCATCAGGATAGCGGGGGGGCGGCGGACCGGGGAGCTGTTTTTT	CAIRIAGGRRTGELFF
16	TRBV4-2	TRBD2	-	TRBJ2-1	TGTGCCAGCAGCCAAGATATCGGGGGGTCTTCGTATGAGCAGTTCTTC	CASSQDIGGSSYEQFF
14	TRBV6-1	-	-	TRBJ1-2	TGTGCCAGCAGTGGGGACGGTACTAACTATGGCTACACCTTC	CASSGDGTNYGYTF
13	TRBV6-5	-	-	TRBJ2-7	TGTGCCAGCAGTCCCGCGGGGAGCTACGAGCAGTACTTC	CASSPAGSYEQYF
13	TRBV6-5	TRBD2	-	TRBJ2-7	TGTGCCAGCGCTGTAGCGGGGACCTACGAGCAGTACTTC	CASAVAGTYEQYF